This entry features one TCR beta chain sequence. J lost 0 bases, V lost 0 bases, and 0 bases had no gene match. The CDR3 runs 15 residues. In germline, CDR1 is MDHEN, CDR2 SYDVKM. The sample belongs to a study of blood T cell repertoires in COVID-19. At the level of the study: Samples of COVID-19 (acute and convalescent) were obtained from the United States, Italy and Spain. PBMCs, B-cell-depleted T cells, or T cells were the source of the cDNA or gDNA that made up the material.

As originally analysed: It was from reference gene primer amplification that nucleated cell counts were estimated. Sequencing was performed with immunoSEQ multiplex PCR; in TCRdb, only in-frame clones are kept and a portion is missing. V and J calls and clone size are as listed in that table; D and trimming were resolved from the DNA. The sample includes nearly 65,000 clones, under 90% seen only once; the top ten take more than 9%. Specimen: peripheral blood. The chain employs TRBV28 and TRBJ1-2, with 8 bases fitting TRBD1. This receptor was obtained from a human donor in a cohort sampled during active COVID-19. DNA of the CDR3: TGTGCCAGCAGTTTATGGGGACAGGCTAACTATGGCTACACCTTC. It is translated as CASSLWGQANYGYTF.